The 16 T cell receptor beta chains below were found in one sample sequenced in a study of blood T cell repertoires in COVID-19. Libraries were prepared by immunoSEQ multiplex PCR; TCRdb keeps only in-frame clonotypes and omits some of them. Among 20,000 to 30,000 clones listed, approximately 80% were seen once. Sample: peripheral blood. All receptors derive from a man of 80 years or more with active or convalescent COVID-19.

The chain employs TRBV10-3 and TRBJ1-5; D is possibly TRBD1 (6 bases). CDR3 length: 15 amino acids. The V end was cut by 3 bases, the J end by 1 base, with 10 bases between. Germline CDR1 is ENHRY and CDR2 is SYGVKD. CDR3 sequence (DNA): TGTGCCATCAGTGACCCCGGACAGAGCAATCAGCCCCAGCATTTT. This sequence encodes CAISDPGQSNQPQHF.

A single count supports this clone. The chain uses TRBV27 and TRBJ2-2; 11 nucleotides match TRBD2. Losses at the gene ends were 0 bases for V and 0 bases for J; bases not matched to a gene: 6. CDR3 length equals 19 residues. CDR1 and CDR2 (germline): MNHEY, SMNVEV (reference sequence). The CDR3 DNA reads TGTGCCAGCAGTTTATCGGGACTAGCGGTAATTACGAACACCGGGGAGCTGTTTTTT. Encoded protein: CASSLSGLAVITNTGELFF.

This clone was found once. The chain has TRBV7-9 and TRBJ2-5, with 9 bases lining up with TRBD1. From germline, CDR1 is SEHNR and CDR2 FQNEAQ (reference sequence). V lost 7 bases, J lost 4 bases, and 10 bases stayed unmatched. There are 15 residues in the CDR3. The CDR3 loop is CASIKDRGGRETQYF. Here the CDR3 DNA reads TGTGCCAGCATCAAGGACAGGGGTGGTCGAGAGACCCAGTACTTC.

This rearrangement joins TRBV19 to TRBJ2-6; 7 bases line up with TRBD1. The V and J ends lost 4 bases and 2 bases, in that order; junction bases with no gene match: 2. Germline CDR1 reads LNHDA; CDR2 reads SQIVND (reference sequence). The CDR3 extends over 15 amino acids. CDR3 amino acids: CASSNGQAGANVLTF. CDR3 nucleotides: TGTGCCAGTAGTAACGGACAGGCTGGGGCCAACGTCCTGACTTTC.

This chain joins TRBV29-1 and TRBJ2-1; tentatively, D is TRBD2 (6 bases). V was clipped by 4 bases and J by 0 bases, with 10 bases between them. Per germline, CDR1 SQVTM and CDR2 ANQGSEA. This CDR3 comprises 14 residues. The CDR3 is CSVVVRGSYNEQFF. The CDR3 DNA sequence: TGCAGCGTTGTGGTGCGGGGCTCCTACAATGAGCAGTTCTTC.

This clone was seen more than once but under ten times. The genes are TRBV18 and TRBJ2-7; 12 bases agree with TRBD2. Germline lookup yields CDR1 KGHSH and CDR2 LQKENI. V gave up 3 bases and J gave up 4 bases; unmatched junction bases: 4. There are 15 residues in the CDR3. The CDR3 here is CASSPGLAGFYEQYF. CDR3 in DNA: TGTGCCAGCTCACCTGGACTAGCGGGATTTTACGAGCAGTACTTC.

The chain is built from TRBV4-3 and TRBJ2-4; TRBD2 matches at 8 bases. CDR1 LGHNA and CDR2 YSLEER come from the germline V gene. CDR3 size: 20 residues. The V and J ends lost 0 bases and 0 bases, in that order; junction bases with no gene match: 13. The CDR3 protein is CASSQDGSGSVGAAKNIQYF. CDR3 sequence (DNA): TGCGCCAGCAGCCAAGATGGAAGCGGGAGTGTGGGGGCAGCCAAAAACATTCAGTACTTC.

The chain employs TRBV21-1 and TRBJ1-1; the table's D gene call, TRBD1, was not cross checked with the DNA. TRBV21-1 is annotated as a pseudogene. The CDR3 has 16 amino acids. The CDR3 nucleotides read TGTGCCAGCAGCAAAGGGGACAGGGCGGGGGACACTGAAGCTTTCTTT. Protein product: CASSKGDRAGDTEAFF.

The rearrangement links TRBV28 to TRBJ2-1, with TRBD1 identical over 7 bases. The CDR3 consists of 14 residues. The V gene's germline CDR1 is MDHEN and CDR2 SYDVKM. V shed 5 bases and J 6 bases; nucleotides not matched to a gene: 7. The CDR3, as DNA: TGTGCCAGCAGTCTCCCGCAGGGGGTCAATGAGCAGTTCTTC. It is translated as CASSLPQGVNEQFF.

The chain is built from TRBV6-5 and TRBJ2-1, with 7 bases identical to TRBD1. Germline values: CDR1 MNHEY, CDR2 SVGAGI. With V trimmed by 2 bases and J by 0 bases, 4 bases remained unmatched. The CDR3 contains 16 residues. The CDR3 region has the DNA TGTGCCAGCAGTTACCAGAACAGGGGCTCCTACAATGAGCAGTTCTTC. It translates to CASSYQNRGSYNEQFF.

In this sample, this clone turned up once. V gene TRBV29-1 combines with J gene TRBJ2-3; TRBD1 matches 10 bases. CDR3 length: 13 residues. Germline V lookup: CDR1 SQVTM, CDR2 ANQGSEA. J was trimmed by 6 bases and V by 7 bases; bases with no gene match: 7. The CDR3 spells CSARQGAGDTQYF. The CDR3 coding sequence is TGCAGCGCCAGACAGGGGGCTGGTGATACGCAGTATTTT.

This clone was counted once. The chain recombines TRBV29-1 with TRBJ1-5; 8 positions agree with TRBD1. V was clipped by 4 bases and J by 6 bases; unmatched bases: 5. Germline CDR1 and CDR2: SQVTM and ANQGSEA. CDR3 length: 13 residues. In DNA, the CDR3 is TGCAGCGTTGGACAGGGGTTGGGTCAGCCCCAGCATTTT. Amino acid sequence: CSVGQGLGQPQHF.

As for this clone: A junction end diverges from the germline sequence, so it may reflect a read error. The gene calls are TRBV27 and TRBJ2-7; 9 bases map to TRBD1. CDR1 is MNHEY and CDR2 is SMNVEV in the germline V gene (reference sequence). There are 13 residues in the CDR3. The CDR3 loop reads CASSLSARTGVVF. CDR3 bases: TGTGCCAGCAGTTTATCGGCAAGGACAGGGGTTGTGTTC.

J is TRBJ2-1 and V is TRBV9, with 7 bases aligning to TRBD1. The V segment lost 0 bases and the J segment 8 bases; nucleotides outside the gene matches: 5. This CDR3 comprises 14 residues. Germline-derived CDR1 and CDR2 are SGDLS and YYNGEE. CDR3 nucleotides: TGTGCCAGCAGCGTAGGACAGGGATGGGATGAGCAGTTCTTC. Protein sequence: CASSVGQGWDEQFF.

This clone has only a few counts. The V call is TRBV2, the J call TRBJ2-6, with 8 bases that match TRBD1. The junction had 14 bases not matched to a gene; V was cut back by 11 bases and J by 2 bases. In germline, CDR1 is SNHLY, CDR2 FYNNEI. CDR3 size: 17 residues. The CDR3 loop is CAGSTGVRSAGANVLTF. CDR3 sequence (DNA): TGTGCCGGATCGACAGGGGTAAGGAGCGCTGGGGCCAACGTCCTGACTTTC.

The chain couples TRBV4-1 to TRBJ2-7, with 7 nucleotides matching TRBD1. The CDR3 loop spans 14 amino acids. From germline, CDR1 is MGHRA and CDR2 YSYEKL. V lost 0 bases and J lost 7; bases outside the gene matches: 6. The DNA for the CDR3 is TGCGCCAGCAGCCAAGATCGCAGGGGGAGTGAGCAGTACTTC. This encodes CASSQDRRGSEQYF.